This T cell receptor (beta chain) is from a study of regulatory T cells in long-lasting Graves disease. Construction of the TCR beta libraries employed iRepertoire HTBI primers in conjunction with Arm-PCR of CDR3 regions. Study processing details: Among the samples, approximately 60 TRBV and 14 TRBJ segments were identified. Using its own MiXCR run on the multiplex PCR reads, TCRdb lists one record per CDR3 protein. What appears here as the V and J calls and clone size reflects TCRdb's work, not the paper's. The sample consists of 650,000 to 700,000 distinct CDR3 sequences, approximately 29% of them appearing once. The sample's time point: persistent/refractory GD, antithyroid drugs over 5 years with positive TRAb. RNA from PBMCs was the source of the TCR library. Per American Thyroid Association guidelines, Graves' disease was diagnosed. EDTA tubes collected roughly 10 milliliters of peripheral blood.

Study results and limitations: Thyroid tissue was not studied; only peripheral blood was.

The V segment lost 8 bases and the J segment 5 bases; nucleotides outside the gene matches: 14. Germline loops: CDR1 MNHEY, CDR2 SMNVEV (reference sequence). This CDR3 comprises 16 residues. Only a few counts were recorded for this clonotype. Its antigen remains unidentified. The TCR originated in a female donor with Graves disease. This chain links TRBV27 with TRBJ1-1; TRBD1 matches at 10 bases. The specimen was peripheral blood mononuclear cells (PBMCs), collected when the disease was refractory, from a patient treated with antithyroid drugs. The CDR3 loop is CASFPTYPGQGTEAFF. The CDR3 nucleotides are TGTGCCAGCTTTCCCACCTATCCGGGACAGGGGACTGAAGCTTTCTTT.